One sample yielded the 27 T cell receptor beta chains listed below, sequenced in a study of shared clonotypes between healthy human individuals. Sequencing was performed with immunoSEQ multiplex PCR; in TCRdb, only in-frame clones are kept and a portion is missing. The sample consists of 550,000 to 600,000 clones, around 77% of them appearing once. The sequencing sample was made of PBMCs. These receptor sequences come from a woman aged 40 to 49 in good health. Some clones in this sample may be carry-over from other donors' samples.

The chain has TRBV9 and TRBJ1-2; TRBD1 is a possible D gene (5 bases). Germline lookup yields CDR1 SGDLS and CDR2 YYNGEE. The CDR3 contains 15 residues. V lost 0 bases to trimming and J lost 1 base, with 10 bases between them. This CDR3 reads CASSVGGAINYGYTF. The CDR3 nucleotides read TGTGCCAGCAGCGTAGGAGGGGCAATTAACTATGGCTACACCTTC.

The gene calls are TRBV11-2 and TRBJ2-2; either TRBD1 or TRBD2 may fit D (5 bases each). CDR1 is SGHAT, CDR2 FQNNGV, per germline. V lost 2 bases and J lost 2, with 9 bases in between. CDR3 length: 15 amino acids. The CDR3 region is CASSLLGTNTGELFF. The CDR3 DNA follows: TGTGCCAGCAGCTTATTAGGGACCAACACCGGGGAGCTGTTTTTT.

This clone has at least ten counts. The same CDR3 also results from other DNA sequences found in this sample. CDR3 in amino acids: CASSQRPTSGGVSEQYF. The CDR3 region has the DNA TGTGCCAGCAGCCAGCGCCCGACTAGCGGGGGGGTGAGCGAGCAGTACTTC. The V call is TRBV14, the J call TRBJ2-7; TRBD2 matches at 14 bases. This CDR3 region has 17 residues. With 3 bases clipped from V and 6 bases from J, the junction kept 10 bases outside the gene matches. The germline V gene encodes CDR1 SGHDN and CDR2 FVKESK.

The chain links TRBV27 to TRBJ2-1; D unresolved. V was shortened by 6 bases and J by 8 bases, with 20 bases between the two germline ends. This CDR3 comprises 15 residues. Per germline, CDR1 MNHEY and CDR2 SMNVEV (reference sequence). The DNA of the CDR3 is TGTGCCAGCAGATCCCACCAGGTTGGAAAACATGAGCAGTTCTTC. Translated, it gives CASRSHQVGKHEQFF.

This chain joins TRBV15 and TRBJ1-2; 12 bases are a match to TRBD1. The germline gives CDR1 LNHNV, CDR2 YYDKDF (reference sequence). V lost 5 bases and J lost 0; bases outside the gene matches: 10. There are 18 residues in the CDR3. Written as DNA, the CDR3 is TGTGCCACCAGCCCCCGGGGGGACAGGGGGCCAGCTAACTATGGCTACACCTTC. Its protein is CATSPRGDRGPANYGYTF.

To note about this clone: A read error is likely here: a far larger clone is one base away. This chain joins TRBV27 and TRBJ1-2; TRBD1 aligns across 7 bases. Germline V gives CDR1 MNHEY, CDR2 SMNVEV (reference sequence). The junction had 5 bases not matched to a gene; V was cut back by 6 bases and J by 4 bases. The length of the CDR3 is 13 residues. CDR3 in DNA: TGTGCCAGCAGCCCGACAGGGATCTATGGCTACACCTTC. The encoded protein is CASSPTGIYGYTF.

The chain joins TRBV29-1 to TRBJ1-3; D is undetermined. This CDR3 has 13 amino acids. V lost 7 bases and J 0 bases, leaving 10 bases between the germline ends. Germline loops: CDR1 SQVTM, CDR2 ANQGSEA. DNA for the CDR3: TGCAGCGCCACACCGAGCTCTGGAAACACCATATATTTT. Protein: CSATPSSGNTIYF. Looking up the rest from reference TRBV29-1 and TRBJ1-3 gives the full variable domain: SAVISQKPSRDICQRGTSLTIQCQVDSQVTMMFWYRQQPGQSLTLIATANQGSEATYESGFVIDKFPISRPNLTFSTLTVSNMSPEDSSIYLCSATPSSGNTIYFGEGSWLTVV.

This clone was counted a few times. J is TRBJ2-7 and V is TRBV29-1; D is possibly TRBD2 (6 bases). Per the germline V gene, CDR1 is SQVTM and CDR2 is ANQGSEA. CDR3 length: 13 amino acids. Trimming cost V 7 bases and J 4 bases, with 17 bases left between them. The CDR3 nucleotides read TGCAGCGCGTACTGGGGACTTAATTACGAGCAGTACTTC. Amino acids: CSAYWGLNYEQYF.

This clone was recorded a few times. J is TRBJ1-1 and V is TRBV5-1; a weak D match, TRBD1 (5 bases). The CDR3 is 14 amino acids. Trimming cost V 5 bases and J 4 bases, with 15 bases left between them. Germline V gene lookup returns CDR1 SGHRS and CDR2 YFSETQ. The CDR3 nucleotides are TGCGCCAGCAGACGGGACCGGGGGAGCACTGAAGCTTTCTTT. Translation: CASRRDRGSTEAFF.

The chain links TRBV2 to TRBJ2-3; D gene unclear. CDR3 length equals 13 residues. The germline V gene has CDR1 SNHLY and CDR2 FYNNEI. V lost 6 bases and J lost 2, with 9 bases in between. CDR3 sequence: CASRPTSTDTQYF. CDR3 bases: TGTGCCAGCAGGCCCACCTCCACAGATACGCAGTATTTT.

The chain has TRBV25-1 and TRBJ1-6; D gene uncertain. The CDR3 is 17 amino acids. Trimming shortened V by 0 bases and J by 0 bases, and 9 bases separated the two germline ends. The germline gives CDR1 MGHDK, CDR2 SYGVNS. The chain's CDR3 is CASSEYTASSYNSPLHF. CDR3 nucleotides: TGTGCCAGCAGTGAATATACAGCGAGCTCCTATAATTCACCCCTCCACTTT.

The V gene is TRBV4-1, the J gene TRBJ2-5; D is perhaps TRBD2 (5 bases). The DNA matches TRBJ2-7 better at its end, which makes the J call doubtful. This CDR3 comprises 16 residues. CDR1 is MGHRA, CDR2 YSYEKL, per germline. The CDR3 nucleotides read TGCGCCAGCAGCCAAGGTCGGGGAATCGGGCCCTACGAGCAGTACTTC. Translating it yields CASSQGRGIGPYEQYF.

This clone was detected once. The CDR3 spells CASRLGQVSSGELFF. The CDR3 bases are TGTGCCAGCAGGCTCGGACAGGTTTCATCCGGGGAGCTGTTTTTT. The chain has TRBV2 and TRBJ2-2; 7 bases are a match to TRBD1. J lost 6 bases, V lost 6 bases, and 10 bases had no gene match. CDR1 is SNHLY, CDR2 FYNNEI, per germline. The CDR3 is 15 amino acids. Filled out from reference TRBV2 and TRBJ2-2, the complete variable domain reads EPEVTQTPSHQVTQMGQEVILRCVPISNHLYFYWYRQILGQKVEFLVSFYNNEISEKSEIFDDQFSVERPDGSNFTLKIRSTKLEDSAMYFCASRLGQVSSGELFFGEGSRLTVL.

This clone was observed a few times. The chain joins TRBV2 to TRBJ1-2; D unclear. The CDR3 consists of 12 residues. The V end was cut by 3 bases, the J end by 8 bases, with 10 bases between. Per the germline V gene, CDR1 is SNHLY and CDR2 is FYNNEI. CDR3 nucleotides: TGTGCCAGCAGTGAGGTCCGCTTAGGCTACACCTTC. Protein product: CASSEVRLGYTF.

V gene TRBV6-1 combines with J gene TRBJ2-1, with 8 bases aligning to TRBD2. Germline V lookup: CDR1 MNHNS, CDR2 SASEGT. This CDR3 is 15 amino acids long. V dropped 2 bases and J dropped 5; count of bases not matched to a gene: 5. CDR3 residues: CASSEHPGLDNEQFF. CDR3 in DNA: TGTGCCAGCAGTGAACACCCGGGACTAGACAATGAGCAGTTCTTC.

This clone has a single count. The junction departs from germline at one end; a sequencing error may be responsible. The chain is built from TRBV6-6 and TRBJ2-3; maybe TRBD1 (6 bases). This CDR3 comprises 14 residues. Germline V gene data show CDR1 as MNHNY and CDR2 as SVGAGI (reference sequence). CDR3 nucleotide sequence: TGTGCCAGCAACTACAGGGTCCCCACAGGTACGCAGTATTTT. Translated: CASNYRVPTGTQYF.

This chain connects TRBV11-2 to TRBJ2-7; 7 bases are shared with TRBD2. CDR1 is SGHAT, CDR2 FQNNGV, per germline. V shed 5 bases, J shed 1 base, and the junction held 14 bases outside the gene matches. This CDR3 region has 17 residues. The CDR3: CASSPDSGGRGSYEQYF. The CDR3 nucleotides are TGTGCCAGCAGCCCCGATTCGGGCGGGAGAGGATCCTACGAGCAGTACTTC. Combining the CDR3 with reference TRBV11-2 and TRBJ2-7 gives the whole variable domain EAGVAQSPRYKIIEKRQSVAFWCNPISGHATLYWYQQILGQGPKLLIQFQNNGVVDDSQLPKDRFSAERLKGVDSTLKIQPAKLEDSAVYLCASSPDSGGRGSYEQYFGPGTRLTVT.

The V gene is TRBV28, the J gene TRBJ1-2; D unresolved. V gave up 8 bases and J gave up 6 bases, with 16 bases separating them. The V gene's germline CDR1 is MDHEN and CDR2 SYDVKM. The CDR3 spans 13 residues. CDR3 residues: CASQGRYYNGYTF. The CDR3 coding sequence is TGTGCCAGCCAAGGGAGGTACTACAATGGCTACACCTTC.

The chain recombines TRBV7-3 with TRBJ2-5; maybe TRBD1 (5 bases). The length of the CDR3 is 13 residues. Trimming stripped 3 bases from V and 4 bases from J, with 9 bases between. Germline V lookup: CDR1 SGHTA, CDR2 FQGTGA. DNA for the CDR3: TGTGCCAGCAGCTTTCGGCAGGGAGAGACCCAGTACTTC. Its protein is CASSFRQGETQYF.

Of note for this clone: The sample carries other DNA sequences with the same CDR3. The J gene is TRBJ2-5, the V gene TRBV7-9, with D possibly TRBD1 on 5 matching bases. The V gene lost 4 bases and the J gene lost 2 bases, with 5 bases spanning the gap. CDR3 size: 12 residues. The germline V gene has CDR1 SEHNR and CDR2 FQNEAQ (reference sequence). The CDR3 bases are TGTGCCAGCAGCTCAGGGCAAGAGACCCAGTACTTC. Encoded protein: CASSSGQETQYF.

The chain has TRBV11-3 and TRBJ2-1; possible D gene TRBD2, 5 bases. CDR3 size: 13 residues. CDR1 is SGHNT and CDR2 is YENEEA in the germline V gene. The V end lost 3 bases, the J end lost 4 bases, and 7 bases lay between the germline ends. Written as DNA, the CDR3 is TGTGCCAGCAGCTTTGGGGAGTACAATGAGCAGTTCTTC. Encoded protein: CASSFGEYNEQFF.

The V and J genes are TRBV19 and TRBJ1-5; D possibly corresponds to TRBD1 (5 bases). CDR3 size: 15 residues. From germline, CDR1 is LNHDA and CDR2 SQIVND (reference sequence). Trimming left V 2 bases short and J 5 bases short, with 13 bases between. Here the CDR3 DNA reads TGTGCCAGTAGTATACGGGGCGGTGGGGATCAGCCCCAGCATTTT. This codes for CASSIRGGGDQPQHF. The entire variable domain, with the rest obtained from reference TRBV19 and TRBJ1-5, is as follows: DGGITQSPKYLFRKEGQNVTLSCEQNLNHDAMYWYRQDPGQGLRLIYYSQIVNDFQKGDIAEGYSVSREKKESFPLTVTSAQKNPTAFYLCASSIRGGGDQPQHFGDGTRLSIL.

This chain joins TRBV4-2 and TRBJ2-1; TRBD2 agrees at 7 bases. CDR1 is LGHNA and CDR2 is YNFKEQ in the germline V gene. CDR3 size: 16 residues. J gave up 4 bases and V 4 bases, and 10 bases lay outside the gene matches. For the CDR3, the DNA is TGTGCCAGCAGCCCTCTTTCTAGCGGAGATTACAATGAGCAGTTCTTC. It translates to CASSPLSSGDYNEQFF.

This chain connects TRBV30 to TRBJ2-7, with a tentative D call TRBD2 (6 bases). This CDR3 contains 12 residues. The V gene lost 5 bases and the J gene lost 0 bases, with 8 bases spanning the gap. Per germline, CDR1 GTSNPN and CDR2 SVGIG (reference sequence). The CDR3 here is CAWGRSSYEQYF. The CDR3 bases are TGTGCCTGGGGGAGGAGCTCCTACGAGCAGTACTTC.

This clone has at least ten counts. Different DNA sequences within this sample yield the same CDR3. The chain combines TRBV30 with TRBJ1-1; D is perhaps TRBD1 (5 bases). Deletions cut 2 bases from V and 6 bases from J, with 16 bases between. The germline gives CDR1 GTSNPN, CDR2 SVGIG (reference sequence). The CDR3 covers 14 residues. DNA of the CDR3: TGTGCCTGGAGTCCCATAAGGGGCACAGCTGAAGCTTTCTTT. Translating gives CAWSPIRGTAEAFF.

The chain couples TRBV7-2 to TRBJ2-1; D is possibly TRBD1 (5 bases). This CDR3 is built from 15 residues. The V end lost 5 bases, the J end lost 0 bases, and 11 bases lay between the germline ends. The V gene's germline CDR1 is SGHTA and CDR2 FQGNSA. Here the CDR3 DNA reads TGTGCCAGCAGCCTCTATACAGGCTCCTACAATGAGCAGTTCTTC. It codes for CASSLYTGSYNEQFF.

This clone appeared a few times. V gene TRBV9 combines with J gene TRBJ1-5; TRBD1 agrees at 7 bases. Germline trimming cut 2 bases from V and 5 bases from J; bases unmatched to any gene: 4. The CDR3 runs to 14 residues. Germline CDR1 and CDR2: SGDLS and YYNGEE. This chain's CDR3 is CASSVGQEDQPQHF. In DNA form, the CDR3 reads TGTGCCAGCAGCGTTGGACAGGAGGATCAGCCCCAGCATTTT.